This T cell receptor beta chain was sequenced during a study of identical twins listed by TCRdb under 2016. In terms of the full investigation: TCR alpha and beta repertoires from monozygotic twins, unrelated adults of various ages and cord blood were deep-sequenced to test whether fetal clonotypes persist. To rule out contamination, replicate twin experiments were performed at different times with different library preparation protocols.

Broad study findings and their caveats: Zero-insertion analyses could be partly confounded by invariant T cells such as MAIT and iNKT, although diverse VJ usage argued against such confounding for most clonotypes. In beta out-of-frame sequences, excess twin sharing was weaker, because having fewer shared sequences lowered the signal-to-noise ratio. Abundant cord blood beta clonotypes carried fewer insertions; young adult naive repertoires showed a weaker similar trend, while memory repertoires showed none. Because the same donors could not be followed over many years, the conclusions depended on cross-sectional statistical analysis. Compared with coincidental sharing between unrelated individuals, out-of-frame TCR alpha sequences shared between twins showed an excess of sequences with low generation probability. In monozygotic twins, out-of-frame TCR alpha sharing was systematically underestimated by recombination models, although the models agreed with sharing between unrelated individuals.

This clonotype was found many times. What antigen it recognizes has not been identified. No per-base quality is available; no much larger clone lies one base away. The germline ends are 8 bases apart after V is trimmed by 6 bases and J by 2 bases. The CDR3 goes from the cysteine to the phenylalanine over 13 residues. Only CDR3 DNA remains: 39 bases, in frame from the first base. Library creation used 5' RACE. The listed sequencing device is Illumina HiSeq 2000. A universal primer binding site was introduced by template switching, and a unique molecular identifier was present in the final cDNA, enabling accurate counting of TCR cDNA molecules. Specific primers in the conserved constant-segment region were used to synthesize first-strand cDNA for TCR alpha and beta chains. To control for contamination, each cDNA library was double barcoded with a SMART-Mk sample barcode plus Illumina barcodes. Two successive PCR steps introduced TruSeq adapter sequences along with Illumina sample barcodes. Sequencing of the TCR alpha and beta cDNA libraries was done on the Illumina HiSeq platform using custom primers. The published analysis was carried out like this. MiGEC processed the raw reads to extract unique molecular identifiers, while MiXCR was used to determine the CDR3 positions. For each individual, recombination models were inferred using an EM algorithm with the repgenHMM and IGoR tools. Shared clonotypes were analyzed with the tcR package in R, and sharing was normalized by the product of cloneset sizes. To study raw recombination without the effects of thymic and clonal selection, out-of-frame nonproductive sequences were analyzed. The public reads were reanalyzed by TCRdb: fastp trimming at Q25, MiXCR alignment, in-frame beta chains only. Rows with one shared CDR3 protein collapse into an entry with the most common genes and DNA. TCRdb's processing, not the authors' own work, is the source of the V and J calls. This sample holds 600,000 to 850,000 distinct CDR3 sequences; around a sixth were observed only once. The ten top clones hold 10% to 15% of the sample.

Every donor was a healthy Caucasian. The twin cohort comprised three pairs of female monozygotic twins, all aged roughly 18 to 29 years. Peripheral blood mononuclear cells were the source from which RNA for the TCR libraries was isolated. These same records also appear under a second study, on T cells expressing NK-cell markers. The second study's paper adds: In sorted CD3+CD56+NKG2C+, CD3+CD56+NKG2C- and CD3+CD56-NKG2C+ T-cell subsets from several donors, TCR beta-chain repertoires were profiled. Among the eight sequenced donors, seven were HCMV-seropositive and one was HCMV-seronegative. To restrict sorting to alphabetaTCR-expressing T cells, an anti-gammadeltaTCR antibody was added in several experiments. In over 5 donors, the dominant CD3+CD56+NKG2C+ clonotypes were among the top 10 CD8+ clonotypes and accounted for roughly 1.0-8% of CD8+ T cells. Those dominant clonotypes were again the most abundant among CD3+CD56-NKG2C+ cells in a handful of donors, at roughly 28.3-65%. Whether the expanded NKG2C-expressing T cell clones were specific for HCMV antigens remained unclear. All eight donors whose samples were sequenced were randomly selected healthy volunteers, three of them men and five women. A commercial ELISA kit detecting HCMV-specific IgG in serum was used to determine HCMV serostatus. For six donors, unsorted PBMC were also used to sequence bulk peripheral blood T-cell repertoires. MIGEC was used to demultiplex reads and group reads by UMI, and MiTCR was used to assemble and quantify clonotypes. To remove erroneous sequences, TCR cDNA sequences were retained only when supported by two or more reads. The tcR package was used for downstream repertoire analysis, and clonotypes were matched between fractions using CDR3 nucleotide sequence together with V segment. VDJmatch was used to annotate antigen specificity against VDJdb, with one amino acid substitution allowed in CDR3.

The sequenced sample consisted of PBMCs. Recombination connected TRBV12-3 or TRBV12-4 to TRBJ1-5, with the D gene call left open. The TCR comes from a woman under 30 in good health. CDR3 reads: CASRGAGNQPQHF. The nucleotide sequence is TGTGCCAGCAGGGGTGCGGGCAATCAGCCCCAGCATTTT.